This TCR beta chain was retrieved from a study of beta chain features in type 1 diabetes. Worth noting for this clone: This same CDR3 is encoded by further DNA sequences in the sample.

The V end was cut by 3 bases, the J end by 1 base, with 9 bases between. Germline loops: CDR1 SGHTA, CDR2 FQGNSA. This CDR3 spans 14 amino acids. Investigators reverse transcribed all isolated RNA, so they sequenced expressed TCRB transcripts. Profiling relied on immunoSEQ multiplex PCR, and the TCRdb table lists in-frame clones only, not all of them. The data contain about half a million clones, about 10% of them singletons. Specimen: naive CD4+ T cells from blood. The chain employs TRBV7-2 and TRBJ2-5, with D tentatively TRBD1 (5 bases). This receptor was obtained from a woman aged 18-35 years in good health. CDR3 nucleotides: TGTGCCAGCAGCTTTCAAAGGGGCCAAGAGACCCAGTACTTC. It specifies CASSFQRGQETQYF.